This entry features one TCR beta chain sequence. The antigen is undetermined. The CDR3 is 14 amino acids. Germline V gene data show CDR1 as MNHNS and CDR2 as SASEGT. The trim removed 2 bases at V and 4 bases at J, leaving 2 bases unmatched. Using immunoSEQ multiplex PCR, the repertoire was profiled, and TCRdb retains in-frame clones only, with some absent. This table has tens of thousands of clones, 84% appearing once. The data stem from a study of Tregs in tolerant kidney transplant recipients. Overall study findings and caveats: This study did not directly address biological reproducibility.

This rearrangement joins TRBV6-1 to TRBJ1-5; TRBD1 agrees at 7 bases. The specimen sequenced was CD4+ T cells from blood. This TCR was recovered from a human donor in good health. The CDR3 DNA sequence: TGTGCCAGCAGTGAATACAGGGGTAATCAGCCCCAGCATTTT. This encodes CASSEYRGNQPQHF.